The 29 T cell receptor beta chains presented below share a single source sample, sequenced in a study of T cell clonality in common variable immunodeficiency. TCRdb keeps only in-frame clones here, not all; method: immunoSEQ multiplex PCR. The sample holds 45,000 to 65,000 clones, and no clone turns up only once. The material sequenced was peripheral blood mononuclear cells. The receptors come from a person aged 18 to 70 in good health.

As for this clone: The sequenced fragment ends 3 residues before the CDR3 boundary, so the rest is inferred from the germline J gene. This sequence joins TRBV13 and TRBJ2-1; TRBD2 aligns across 13 bases. V lost 5 bases, J lost 7 bases, and 8 bases stayed unmatched. The CDR3 sequence is 16 residues long. CDR1 and CDR2 from the germline V gene are PRHDT and FYEKMQ (reference sequence). The CDR3 DNA, read in part, is TGTGCCAGCAGCCGGACTAGCGGGGGAGGTAGTAATGAG. Protein product: CASSRTSGGGSNE. The full CDR3 is CASSRTSGGGSNEQFF.

This clone occurred a few times. Sequencing ends 3 residues short of the CDR3 end; the germline J gene provides the rest. The chain is built from TRBV11-2 and TRBJ1-2, with D unresolved. Germline V lookup: CDR1 SGHAT, CDR2 FQNNGV. Between the trimmed V and J ends, which lost 6 bases and 0 bases, there was a span of 14 bases. This CDR3 spans 15 amino acids. The CDR3 DNA, read in part, is TGTGCCAGCAGACAAGGACTAGCGACTAACTATGGC. It encodes CASRQGLATNYG. The entire CDR3 is CASRQGLATNYGYTF.

Note on this clone: The read stops 3 residues short of the end of the CDR3; the missing end is completed from the germline J gene. V gene TRBV5-1 combines with J gene TRBJ2-5; perhaps TRBD2 as D (6 bases). CDR3 length equals 13 residues. Germline values: CDR1 SGHRS, CDR2 YFSETQ. V shed 2 bases and J shed 4 bases, with 9 bases lying between them. CDR3 residues: CASSFGGSETQYF. CDR3 DNA, as far as it was read: TGCGCCAGCAGCTTCGGAGGGTCAGAGACC.

Remarks on this clone: The sequenced fragment ends 3 residues before the CDR3 boundary, so the rest is inferred from the germline J gene. The chain recombines TRBV5-1 with TRBJ1-2, with D perhaps TRBD1 (5 bases). The CDR3 contains 15 residues. Per germline, CDR1 SGHRS and CDR2 YFSETQ. The CDR3 bases that were read are TGCGCCAGCAGGTCCGCGGGGGTAGGAACAGATACG. Protein: CASRSAGVGTDT. The full CDR3 protein reads CASRSAGVGTDTYTF.

This clone was counted at least ten times. Read sequence stops 3 residues before the CDR3 end, and the germline J gene provides the missing end. The gene calls are TRBV23-1 and TRBJ2-7; 10 nucleotides align to TRBD1. TRBV23-1 counts as an open reading frame of uncertain function. V lost 4 bases and J lost 5; bases outside the gene matches: 8. The CDR3 is 15 amino acids. The sequenced CDR3 bases are TGCGCCAGCAGTCTACCGACAGGGGGCGTCCACGAG. It encodes CASSLPTGGVHE. The full CDR3 sequence reads CASSLPTGGVHEQYF.

This clone has a count of ten or more. Read data end 3 residues before the CDR3 end; the end is taken from the germline J gene. The rearrangement uses TRBV7-3 and TRBJ2-7, with a tentative D call TRBD2 (5 bases). Germline CDR1 is SGHTA and CDR2 is FQGTGA. The CDR3 loop spans 13 amino acids. The V end was cut by 7 bases, the J end by 5 bases, with 15 bases between. CDR3 residues: CASTTLVGDEQYF. CDR3 bases read: TGTGCCAGCACCACTTTGGTCGGGGACGAG.

There are many counts of this clone. The CDR3 region is CASRAWGQGNQPQYF. The CDR3 DNA, read in part, is TGTGCCAGCAGAGCCTGGGGACAGGGTAATCAGCCG. This chain connects TRBV12-3 or TRBV12-4 to TRBJ2-3, with TRBD1 matching 9 bases. Coverage ceases 3 residues before the CDR3 finishes, and the germline J gene fills in the end. The CDR3 runs to 15 residues.

This clone was counted at least ten times. The read falls 3 residues short of the CDR3 end, and the missing part is taken from the germline J gene. V usage is TRBV7-2 and J usage is TRBJ2-1; TRBD1 agrees at 7 bases. Germline CDR1 is SGHTA and CDR2 is FQGNSA. The length of the CDR3 is 15 residues. Losses at the gene ends were 6 bases for V and 0 bases for J; bases not matched to a gene: 5. CDR3 DNA (partial): TGTGCCAGCAGGCGACAGGGCTACTCCTACAATGAG. It codes for CASRRQGYSYNE. The entire CDR3 protein reads CASRRQGYSYNEQFF.

The sample holds many counts of this clone. Read data end 3 residues before the CDR3 end; the end is taken from the germline J gene. The rearrangement joins TRBV5-1 to TRBJ1-3; the match to TRBD1 covers 9 bases. The CDR3 has 16 amino acids. Trimming at V came to 4 bases and at J to 2 bases, leaving 7 bases not matched to a gene. Per germline, CDR1 SGHRS and CDR2 YFSETQ. CDR3 bases read: TGCGCCAGCAGCCCCACCGGGACAGGGCCTGGAAACACC. Protein: CASSPTGTGPGNT. The CDR3 in its entirety is CASSPTGTGPGNTIYF. The whole variable domain, filled in from reference TRBV5-1 and TRBJ1-3, reads KAGVTQTPRYLIKTRGQQVTLSCSPISGHRSVSWYQQTPGQGLQFLFEYFSETQRNKGNFPGRFSGRQFSNSRSEMNVSTLELGDSALYLCASSPTGTGPGNTIYFGEGSWLTVV.

This clone has ten or more counts. The sequenced fragment ends 3 residues before the CDR3 boundary, so the rest is inferred from the germline J gene. V and J are TRBV11-2 and TRBJ2-7; the D gene is possibly TRBD2 (6 bases). This CDR3 has 13 amino acids. Looked up from germline, CDR1 is SGHAT and CDR2 is FQNNGV. Trimming cost V 5 bases and J 2 bases, with 10 bases left between them. This chain's CDR3 is CASSTGLTYEQYF. The part of the CDR3 DNA that was read is TGTGCCAGCAGCACGGGACTTACCTACGAG.

The table lists this clone with a few counts. The read halts 3 residues ahead of the CDR3 end, with the missing end drawn from the germline J gene. This chain uses TRBV19 with TRBJ1-6, with 10 bases aligning to TRBD1. Germline CDR1 LNHDA, CDR2 SQIVND (reference sequence). Trimming cost V 7 bases and J 7 bases; bases outside gene matches: 13. There are 17 residues in the CDR3. The CDR3 reads CASTNRVTGGRNSPLHF. The DNA read from the CDR3 is TGTGCCAGTACCAATCGAGTGACAGGGGGCCGAAATTCACCC.

This clone was recorded many times. The sequenced part of the CDR3 DNA is TGCGCCAGCAGAAGGGGGTTTGGGTCCTACAATGAG. Protein sequence: CASRRGFGSYNE. From start to end, the CDR3 is CASRRGFGSYNEQFF. The chain has TRBV4-1 and TRBJ2-1, with D possibly matching TRBD1 (6 bases). The CDR3 extends 3 residues past the end of the read, so its final part is completed from the germline J gene. This CDR3 is built from 15 residues. Trimming shortened V by 6 bases and J by 1 base, and 13 bases separated the two germline ends. Germline CDR1 reads MGHRA; CDR2 reads YSYEKL.

This clone was recorded at least ten times. With the read ending 3 residues before the CDR3 end, the germline J gene is used to fill in that end. V and J are TRBV4-1 and TRBJ2-7; 8 bases line up with TRBD1. V dropped 2 bases and J dropped 3; count of bases not matched to a gene: 6. The V gene's germline CDR1 is MGHRA and CDR2 YSYEKL. This CDR3 region has 15 residues. The covered CDR3 bases are TGCGCCAGCAGCCAAACCGGGACAGGAATCTACGAG. It codes for CASSQTGTGIYE. The entire CDR3 protein is CASSQTGTGIYEQYF.

This clone was counted ten times or more. The read finishes 3 residues shy of the CDR3 end, and the germline J gene is used to complete it. The chain is built from TRBV20-1 and TRBJ2-3, with TRBD2 identical over 15 bases. Germline values: CDR1 DFQATT, CDR2 SNEGSKA (reference sequence). The CDR3 extends over 16 amino acids. CDR3 bases read: TGCAGTGCTAGATCAGGGACTAGCGGGGGGAAAAGGGCG. Amino acids: CSARSGTSGGKRA. The full CDR3 is CSARSGTSGGKRAQYF.

This clone came up many times. The read is 3 residues too short to cover the CDR3 end, so that end is filled in from the germline J gene. V is TRBV20-1 and J is TRBJ1-2; TRBD1 might be the D (6 bases). This CDR3 comprises 15 residues. The V gene lost 6 bases and the J gene lost 5 bases, with 22 bases spanning the gap. Germline lookup yields CDR1 DFQATT and CDR2 SNEGSKA (reference sequence). This CDR3 reads CSAPPPGSGVYGYTF. The CDR3 bases that were read are TGCAGTGCCCCGCCCCCGGGATCAGGGGTATATGGC.

This clone was counted many times. The missing CDR3 end, 3 residues past where the read stops, is filled in from the germline J gene. The chain joins TRBV11-2 to TRBJ2-2; possibly TRBD2 for D (5 bases). The CDR3 totals 14 residues. V was pared by 3 bases and J by 7 bases, with 12 bases between. Germline-derived CDR1 and CDR2 are SGHAT and FQNNGV. The CDR3 loop reads CASSFPDSIGELFF. The CDR3 DNA, read in part, is TGTGCCAGCAGCTTCCCGGACTCCATCGGGGAG.

In its sample, this clone was seen many times. The CDR3 end lies 3 residues beyond the end of the read and is filled in from the germline J gene. The chain uses TRBV10-3 and TRBJ1-5; 12 bases are a match to TRBD1. The CDR3 runs 14 residues. The V segment lost 6 bases and the J segment 6 bases; nucleotides outside the gene matches: 3. Per germline, CDR1 ENHRY and CDR2 SYGVKD. CDR3 DNA, as far as it was read: TGTGCCATCAGGGGGACAGGGGGCGGTCAGCCC. Its translation is CAIRGTGGGQP. The CDR3, in full, reads CAIRGTGGGQPQHF.

This clone was found many times. The CDR3 end lies 3 residues beyond the end of the read and is filled in from the germline J gene. The chain couples TRBV2 to TRBJ1-1; D is undetermined. Germline-derived CDR1 and CDR2 are SNHLY and FYNNEI. The CDR3 is 14 residues long. The V end was cut by 4 bases, the J end by 3 bases, with 12 bases between. This CDR3 reads CASSVTTTDTEAFF. The CDR3 DNA, read in part, is TGTGCCAGCAGTGTGACAACCACGGACACTGAA. Together with reference TRBV2 and TRBJ1-1, the CDR3 gives the full variable domain: EPEVTQTPSHQVTQMGQEVILRCVPISNHLYFYWYRQILGQKVEFLVSFYNNEISEKSEIFDDQFSVERPDGSNFTLKIRSTKLEDSAMYFCASSVTTTDTEAFFGQGTRLTVV.

The table lists this clone with a few counts. Read coverage stops 3 residues before the CDR3 terminus; the germline J gene supplies the remainder. The chain links TRBV30 to TRBJ1-1; 7 positions agree with TRBD1. The CDR3 has 13 amino acids. Germline trimming cut 1 base from V and 1 base from J; bases unmatched to any gene: 0. The germline gives CDR1 GTSNPN, CDR2 SVGIG (reference sequence). The covered CDR3 bases are TGTGCCTGGAGTGGGGACAGGAACACTGAA. Translation: CAWSGDRNTE. The entire CDR3 is CAWSGDRNTEAFF.

On this clone itself: The CDR3 goes on 3 residues after the read ends, and that part is filled in from the germline J gene. The chain is built from TRBV2 and TRBJ1-6; possibly TRBD1 for D (5 bases). V was trimmed by 6 bases and J by 6 bases, leaving 15 bases between them. The CDR3 loop spans 15 amino acids. CDR1 and CDR2 (germline): SNHLY, FYNNEI. The CDR3 protein is CASSPQGLINSPLHF. The CDR3 bases that were read are TGTGCCAGCAGCCCCCAGGGTTTGATTAATTCACCC.

CDR3 DNA (partial): TGTGCCAGTAGTGACAAGGGGGCAAGCAATCAGCCG. It translates to CASSDKGASNQP. The whole CDR3 sequence reads CASSDKGASNQPQYF. The V gene is TRBV19, the J gene TRBJ2-3; 7 bases align to TRBD1. From the germline J gene comes the end of the CDR3, since the read stops 3 residues before it. The CDR3 covers 15 residues. The germline V gene has CDR1 LNHDA and CDR2 SQIVND (reference sequence).

With regard to this clone: The CDR3 is cut off 3 residues early in the read; its end comes from the germline J gene. This chain links TRBV5-6 with TRBJ2-7; D perhaps matches TRBD2 (6 bases). V dropped 5 bases and J dropped 2 bases, with 11 bases sitting between them. CDR3 length: 13 residues. The V gene's germline CDR1 is SGHDT and CDR2 YYEEEE. The CDR3 here is CASREGLAYEQYF. CDR3 bases read: TGTGCCAGCAGAGAGGGACTCGCCTACGAG.

This clone was seen at least ten times. Read coverage stops 3 residues before the CDR3 terminus; the germline J gene supplies the remainder. This rearrangement joins TRBV20-1 to TRBJ2-7, with 8 bases fitting TRBD2. V dropped 0 bases and J dropped 5; count of bases not matched to a gene: 9. Germline CDR1 reads DFQATT; CDR2 reads SNEGSKA (reference sequence). The CDR3 runs 15 residues. The DNA read from the CDR3 is TGCAGTGCTAGAGATCCGGGACTAGGGCAAAACGAG. Protein sequence: CSARDPGLGQNE. The whole CDR3 reads CSARDPGLGQNEQYF.

This clone was detected many times. The read halts 3 residues ahead of the CDR3 end, with the missing end drawn from the germline J gene. The V and J genes are TRBV13 and TRBJ2-5; 9 bases fit TRBD2. The J segment lost 1 base and the V segment lost 8 bases, leaving 5 bases of the junction unmatched. CDR3 size: 14 residues. CDR1 and CDR2 (germline): PRHDT, FYEKMQ (reference sequence). CDR3 DNA, as far as it was read: TGTGCCAGCCTACGGCGGGAGGGCCAAGAGACC. It is translated as CASLRREGQET. The full-length CDR3 reads as CASLRREGQETQYF. Supplemented by reference TRBV13 and TRBJ2-5, the full variable domain reads AAGVIQSPRHLIKEKRETATLKCYPIPRHDTVYWYQQGPGQDPQFLISFYEKMQSDKGSIPDRFSAQQFSDYHSELNMSSLELGDSALYFCASLRREGQETQYFGPGTRLLVL.

This clone was counted many times. The sequenced fragment ends 3 residues before the CDR3 boundary, so the rest is inferred from the germline J gene. The chain combines TRBV29-1 with TRBJ1-4; D gene uncertain. Germline assignment: CDR1 SQVTM and CDR2 ANQGSEA. This CDR3 region has 14 residues. Trimming left V 5 bases short and J 4 bases short, with 14 bases between. This CDR3 is CSVYLGPFNEKLFF. The covered CDR3 bases are TGCAGCGTTTATTTAGGGCCGTTTAATGAAAAA.

Ten or more counts support this clone. Read sequence stops 3 residues before the CDR3 end, and the germline J gene provides the missing end. V is TRBV28 and J is TRBJ2-3; TRBD2 agrees at 11 bases. From germline, CDR1 is MDHEN and CDR2 SYDVKM. This CDR3 region has 19 residues. The trim removed 5 bases at V and 4 bases at J, leaving 17 bases unmatched. CDR3 protein: CASSQVAGGLTFSPDTQYF. The CDR3 DNA, read in part, is TGTGCCAGCAGTCAAGTAGCGGGAGGGCTAACTTTCTCACCAGATACG.

In this sample, this clone turned up many times. The read ends 3 residues shy of where the CDR3 ends; the end is completed using the germline J gene. V is TRBV19 and J is TRBJ2-6; maybe TRBD1 (6 bases). This CDR3 spans 18 amino acids. V lost 5 bases and J 0 bases, leaving 17 bases between the germline ends. Germline V gene data show CDR1 as LNHDA and CDR2 as SQIVND (reference sequence). Here the CDR3 reads CASSPRRGQRSGANVLTF. The CDR3 DNA, read in part, is TGTGCCAGTAGTCCCCGACGAGGACAGCGCTCTGGGGCCAACGTC.

At least ten counts were recorded for this clone. The sequenced fragment ends 3 residues before the CDR3 boundary, so the rest is inferred from the germline J gene. The chain couples TRBV30 to TRBJ1-1, with unresolved D. Germline CDR1 is GTSNPN and CDR2 is SVGIG (reference sequence). V was pared by 2 bases and J by 2 bases, with 9 bases between. The CDR3 loop spans 13 amino acids. CDR3 region: CAWSSDSNTEAFF. The sequenced part of the CDR3 DNA is TGTGCCTGGAGTTCTGACTCTAACACTGAA.

This clone was counted many times. Read sequence stops 3 residues before the CDR3 end, and the germline J gene provides the missing end. This chain links TRBV20-1 with TRBJ1-5; 11 nucleotides agree with TRBD1. Per the germline V gene, CDR1 is DFQATT and CDR2 is SNEGSKA (reference sequence). Trimming at V came to 7 bases and at J to 0 bases, leaving 11 bases not matched to a gene. This CDR3 has 17 residues. CDR3 bases read: TGCAGTGTTTACCGGGACAGGGGGATTTATAGCAATCAGCCC. Translation gives CSVYRDRGIYSNQP. The entire CDR3 protein reads CSVYRDRGIYSNQPQHF.